This T cell receptor (beta chain) was captured by sequencing in a study of metastatic and nonmetastatic thyroid tumors. Study at large: Samples came from malignant and benign thyroid patients, and repertoires were compared across blood and tumor or nodule tissue. Study conclusions and caveats: A significant increase in TCR beta diversity was reportedly seen in malignant thyroid tumors relative to benign nodules, in blood and tumor.

Germline V gene sequence: CDR1 LGHDT, CDR2 YNNKEL (reference sequence). With 4 bases clipped from V and 4 bases from J, the junction kept 6 bases outside the gene matches. This CDR3 spans 15 amino acids. Each patient went into thyroid surgery without having received any treatment. This clone showed up many times. Its antigen is as yet unknown. Original data processing: The study built a papillary thyroid cancer distant-metastasis classifier from CDR3 differences across clinicopathological groups. TCRdb reanalyzed the PCR reads via MiXCR. TCRdb's processing, not the authors' own work, is the source of the V and J calls. The data hold about 20,000 clones, with around 14% observed a single time.

This receptor was identified in a female donor with papillary thyroid cancer or a benign thyroid nodule (not recorded which). Some clones in this sample may be carry-over from other donors' samples. V gene TRBV3-1 combines with J gene TRBJ2-7, with 11 positions matching TRBD1. Sequencing input: blood. The CDR3 reads CASSRGTGGLYEQYF. The CDR3 DNA follows: TGTGCCAGCAGCCGAGGGACAGGGGGACTTTACGAGCAGTACTTC.